This T cell receptor beta chain was recovered during a study of CD8 T cells in ankylosing spondylitis. Study-wide results and limits: Disease-linked clones reportedly showed significant enrichment in matched ankylosing spondylitis synovial fluid. Disease-associated clones were CD8+ and fairly uncommon in peripheral blood. Seemingly characteristic of ankylosing spondylitis blood was a TCR beta motif consisting of about 8 highly homologous variants. Certain motif variants had earlier been reported in reactive arthritis synovial fluid and blood.

Trimming shortened V by 4 bases and J by 3 bases, and 16 bases separated the two germline ends. This CDR3 is built from 15 residues. Germline CDR1 and CDR2: SGDLS and YYNGEE. Using quantitative 5'-RACE with molecular barcodes, the authors made TCR beta libraries. TCRdb re-analysed the 5' RACE reads in MiXCR, keeping a single row per CDR3 protein. The table has about 750,000 distinct CDR3 sequences, around 17% seen once. This clonotype was seen a few times. Its antigen is unknown. This chain links TRBV9 with TRBJ1-2, with D hard to call. Sequenced sample: blood, either unsorted or a sorted T cell fraction (not recorded which). The source of this sequence is a male donor with ankylosing spondylitis. The CDR3 DNA follows: TGTGCCAGCAGCCCCCGGTACACATTGGACTATGGCTACACCTTC. Amino acids: CASSPRYTLDYGYTF.